The 15 T cell receptor beta chains below come from one sample, sequenced in a study of blood T cell repertoires in COVID-19. Sequenced by immunoSEQ multiplex PCR; TCRdb stores in-frame clones only, minus some. The table includes roughly 200,000 clones, 86% detected once. The specimen was PBMCs or T cells enriched from blood (not recorded which). The receptors here all came from a woman in her thirties or forties with acute COVID-19.

This sequence joins TRBV10-3 and TRBJ2-3; 12 bases agree with TRBD2. CDR3 length: 16 amino acids. With V trimmed by 8 bases and J by 2 bases, 8 bases remained unmatched. From germline, CDR1 is ENHRY and CDR2 SYGVKD. This chain's CDR3 is CAISWTSGAFTDTQYF. The CDR3 DNA sequence: TGTGCCATCTCCTGGACTAGCGGGGCCTTCACAGATACGCAGTATTTT.

The chain has TRBV15 and TRBJ1-5; the D is unclear. The V gene lost 0 bases and the J gene lost 2 bases, with 14 bases spanning the gap. The CDR3 is 17 amino acids. CDR1 LNHNV and CDR2 YYDKDF come from the germline V gene (reference sequence). CDR3 in DNA: TGTGCCACCAGCAGAGACCTGGGAGGGCAGGGCAATCAGCCCCAGCATTTT. This translates into CATSRDLGGQGNQPQHF.

The chain couples TRBV19 to TRBJ1-4, with TRBD1 matching 8 bases. Germline assignment: CDR1 LNHDA and CDR2 SQIVND (reference sequence). The CDR3 is made up of 18 amino acids. Trimming cost V 6 bases and J 0 bases; bases outside gene matches: 12. This CDR3 reads CASSPGTGKSATNEKLFF. CDR3 DNA: TGTGCCAGTAGCCCCGGGACAGGAAAATCTGCAACTAATGAAAAACTGTTTTTT.

This chain connects TRBV7-8 to TRBJ1-5; tentatively, D is TRBD1 (5 bases). V lost 9 bases and J lost 5, with 23 bases in between. From germline, CDR1 is SGHVS and CDR2 FQNEAQ. This CDR3 is 16 amino acids long. This CDR3 reads CASGSGRGGGDQPQHF. CDR3 in DNA: TGTGCCAGTGGAAGCGGTCGAGGTGGGGGGGATCAGCCCCAGCATTTT.

Written as DNA, the CDR3 is TGTGCCACCAGCAGAGACAGGGGCTGGATCGGGGAGCTGTTTTTT. This sequence encodes CATSRDRGWIGELFF. The V call is TRBV15, the J call TRBJ2-2; weak D call: TRBD1 (6 bases). The CDR3 covers 15 residues. The germline V gene has CDR1 LNHNV and CDR2 YYDKDF (reference sequence). Trimming took off 0 bases at V and 7 bases at J, with 12 bases between the two ends.

The rearrangement uses TRBV11-2 and TRBJ1-3; D uncertain. The CDR3 length is 15 residues. Trimming left V 5 bases short and J 0 bases short, with 11 bases between. Germline lookup yields CDR1 SGHAT and CDR2 FQNNGV. As DNA, the CDR3 is TGTGCCAGCAGCCTACAGCGGGGCTCTGGAAACACCATATATTTT. This encodes CASSLQRGSGNTIYF.

V usage is TRBV24-1 and J usage is TRBJ2-1, with D possibly TRBD1 on 5 matching bases. This CDR3 is built from 15 residues. CDR1 and CDR2 from the germline V gene are KGHDR and SFDVKD. V lost 0 bases to trimming and J lost 7 bases, with 12 bases between them. Here the CDR3 DNA reads TGTGCCACCAGTGATTTGGGGATAAGGGGTAATGAGCAGTTCTTC. Its protein is CATSDLGIRGNEQFF.

DNA for the CDR3: TGTGCTAGTGGTTTGGTACTCGGACAACTAATGAACACTGAAGCTTTCTTT. The encoded protein is CASGLVLGQLMNTEAFF. This rearrangement joins TRBV12-5 to TRBJ1-1; tentatively, D is TRBD1 (5 bases). Per germline, CDR1 LGHNT and CDR2 FRNRAP. CDR3 size: 17 residues. V lost 0 bases and J 0 bases, leaving 14 bases between the germline ends.

The chain employs TRBV25-1 and TRBJ1-1, with D possibly being TRBD1 (5 bases). This CDR3 region has 11 residues. Per germline, CDR1 MGHDK and CDR2 SYGVNS. Trimming removed 7 bases from V and 6 bases from J, with 9 bases in between. CDR3 region: CASMGGAEAFF. In nucleotides, the CDR3 is TGTGCCAGCATGGGGGGGGCTGAAGCTTTCTTT.

The CDR3 DNA reads TGTGCCAGCAGCAGCTCGACCGGACAGTACGGCTACACCTTC. Its protein is CASSSSTGQYGYTF. This chain joins TRBV6-2 or TRBV6-3 and TRBJ1-2, with a weak D call TRBD1 (6 bases). Trimming cost V 6 bases and J 8 bases, with 19 bases left between them. The CDR3 runs to 14 residues. Germline lookup yields CDR1 MNHEY and CDR2 SVGEGT.

V gene TRBV18 combines with J gene TRBJ2-1, with 10 positions matching TRBD1. V shed 4 bases, J shed 4 bases, and the junction held 4 bases outside the gene matches. The length of the CDR3 is 15 residues. CDR1 KGHSH and CDR2 LQKENI come from the germline V gene. The DNA for the CDR3 is TGTGCCAGCTCACTCGACAGGGGGCGGTACAATGAGCAGTTCTTC. This gives the protein CASSLDRGRYNEQFF.

The chain is built from TRBV6-5 and TRBJ1-2, with D perhaps matching TRBD1 (6 bases). Germline-derived CDR1 and CDR2 are MNHEY and SVGAGI. CDR3 length: 11 residues. The V and J ends lost 5 bases and 8 bases respectively, with 9 bases between them. DNA of the CDR3: TGTGCCAGCAGTCCAGGGGTCGGCTACACCTTC. Translation: CASSPGVGYTF.

CDR3 coding DNA: TGTGCCTCTAGTCCAGGGGGGAGCACAGATACGCAGTATTTT. It codes for CASSPGGSTDTQYF. The chain combines TRBV10-3 with TRBJ2-3; a possible D gene is TRBD1 (7 bases). The CDR3 runs 14 residues. The V end lost 11 bases, the J end lost 0 bases, and 15 bases lay between the germline ends. From germline, CDR1 is ENHRY and CDR2 SYGVKD.

The genes are TRBV4-1 and TRBJ2-7; 8 bases are a match to TRBD1. After removal of 5 bases from V and 0 bases from J, the junction contained 6 bases not matched to a gene. CDR3 size: 15 residues. Germline V gene data show CDR1 as MGHRA and CDR2 as YSYEKL. In DNA, the CDR3 is TGCGCCAGCAGCGTACGGACAGGGAGCTCCTACGAGCAGTACTTC. Its translation: CASSVRTGSSYEQYF.

The chain couples TRBV3-1 (or the pseudogene TRBV3-2) to TRBJ1-4; 7 bases line up with TRBD1. The CDR3 consists of 16 residues. The ends lost 4 bases at V and 8 bases at J; junction bases unmatched: 13. Germline V CDR1 and CDR2: LGHDT, YNNKEL (reference sequence). In nucleotides, the CDR3 is TGTGCCAGCAGCCCTGGAACAGGGGTTAGAGGAGAAAAACTGTTTTTT. It yields the protein CASSPGTGVRGEKLFF.